This passage covers 14 T cell receptor beta chains from one sample sequenced in a study of blood T cells in healthy people across ages. The authors ran a second PCR of 7 to 11 cycles using a sample-barcoded 5' primer and a J-beta primer mix. TCRdb itself ran the 5' RACE reads through MiXCR, one entry per CDR3 protein. The table lists 1.5 million to 2 million distinct CDR3 sequences, 30% to 40% of them singletons, with 11% in the top ten. The sequencing sample was made of blood. These receptors came from a woman aged 25 to 45 in good health.

On this clonotype: Germline and junction disagree at one end, which may indicate a read error. V and J are TRBV6-5 and TRBJ2-7; the D gene is possibly TRBD2 (5 bases). This CDR3 is 16 amino acids long. Looked up from germline, CDR1 is MNHEY and CDR2 is SVGAGI. The CDR3, as DNA: TGTGTCAGCAGGCAGTCTTTAGCGTCTAGCTCCTACGAGCAGTACTTC. This encodes CVSRQSLASSSYEQYF.

This clonotype appeared many times. The genes are TRBV20-1 and TRBJ2-7; D remains unclear. Trimming removed 3 bases from V and 9 bases from J, with 9 bases in between. The CDR3 is made up of 10 amino acids. Germline CDR1 is DFQATT and CDR2 is SNEGSKA (reference sequence). The CDR3: CSARQKGQYF. In nucleotides, the CDR3 is TGCAGTGCTAGGCAGAAAGGGCAGTACTTC.

The chain employs TRBV30 and TRBJ2-3; D remains ambiguous. V was pared by 4 bases and J by 1 base, with 9 bases between. The germline V gene has CDR1 GTSNPN and CDR2 SVGIG (reference sequence). CDR3 length equals 13 residues. CDR3 loop: CAWNLLGTDTQYF. The CDR3, as DNA: TGTGCCTGGAACCTACTTGGCACAGATACGCAGTATTTT. The whole variable domain, remainder taken from reference TRBV30 and TRBJ2-3, is SQTIHQWPATLVQPVGSPLSLECTVEGTSNPNLYWYRQAAGRGLQLLFYSVGIGQISSEVPQNLSASRPQDRQFILSSKKLLLSDSGFYLCAWNLLGTDTQYFGPGTRLTVL.

V usage is TRBV20-1 and J usage is TRBJ2-1, with D uncertain. V lost 7 bases to trimming and J lost 12 bases, with 19 bases between them. In germline, CDR1 is DFQATT, CDR2 SNEGSKA (reference sequence). CDR3 length: 12 residues. This CDR3 reads CSVTEGESAQFF. CDR3 nucleotide sequence: TGCAGTGTTACGGAAGGCGAAAGTGCGCAGTTCTTC.

This clonotype has a handful of counts. This chain links TRBV20-1 with TRBJ2-7, with 9 positions matching TRBD1. V was pared by 4 bases and J by 3 bases, with 10 bases of the junction left unmatched. The germline gives CDR1 DFQATT, CDR2 SNEGSKA (reference sequence). This CDR3 region has 15 residues. The CDR3 reads CSAIPGTGWDYEQYF. DNA of the CDR3: TGCAGTGCTATCCCCGGGACAGGGTGGGACTACGAGCAGTACTTC.

This clonotype was detected a few times. This chain links TRBV2 with TRBJ2-3, with D possibly TRBD2 on 5 matching bases. From germline, CDR1 is SNHLY and CDR2 FYNNEI. V lost 3 bases to trimming and J lost 0 bases, with 10 bases between them. The CDR3 consists of 15 residues. The CDR3 loop reads CASSEGETSTDTQYF. The DNA for the CDR3 is TGTGCCAGCAGTGAGGGAGAGACGAGCACAGATACGCAGTATTTT.

This clonotype was picked up one time. J is TRBJ2-5 and V is TRBV20-1; 8 nucleotides align to TRBD2. V was pared by 6 bases and J by 0 bases, with 9 bases of the junction left unmatched. CDR1 DFQATT and CDR2 SNEGSKA come from the germline V gene (reference sequence). The CDR3 runs 15 residues. The CDR3 DNA reads as TGCAGTGCACCTGGACTAGCAGACTACCAAGAGACCCAGTACTTC. Its translation: CSAPGLADYQETQYF.

This clonotype showed up just a few times. One end of the junction fails to match germline, which may point to a read error. The rearrangement uses TRBV10-3 and TRBJ2-7; a possible D gene is TRBD2 (5 bases). The CDR3 runs to 15 residues. The germline V gene encodes CDR1 ENHRY and CDR2 SYGVKD. CDR3: CAVSNYRDVKNEQYF. As DNA, the CDR3 is TGTGCCGTCAGCAACTACCGGGATGTCAAAAACGAGCAGTACTTC.

Ten or more counts support this clonotype. The gene calls are TRBV20-1 and TRBJ2-7; 9 nucleotides align to TRBD2. The CDR3 is made up of 15 amino acids. Trimming at V came to 0 bases and at J to 0 bases, leaving 3 bases not matched to a gene. Per the germline V gene, CDR1 is DFQATT and CDR2 is SNEGSKA (reference sequence). The CDR3 protein is CSAREWREGSYEQYF. Here the CDR3 DNA reads TGCAGTGCTAGAGAGTGGCGGGAGGGCTCCTACGAGCAGTACTTC.

CDR3 in DNA: TGTGCCAGCAGCTTAGCAGCAGCGGGGCAGCAAACGCAGTATTTT. Translation: CASSLAAAGQQTQYF. The V and J genes are TRBV7-6 and TRBJ2-3; 7 bases align to TRBD2. Germline V gene lookup returns CDR1 SGHVS and CDR2 FNYEAQ. The CDR3 covers 15 residues. The V segment lost 0 bases and the J segment 9 bases; nucleotides outside the gene matches: 9.

As regards this clonotype: The junction does not match germline at one end; this may be a read error. The V call is TRBV6-1, the J call TRBJ2-1; TRBD1 aligns across 12 bases. CDR1 MNHNS and CDR2 SASEGT come from the germline V gene. The length of the CDR3 is 15 residues. CDR3: CTSAMSGTGGSEQFF. The CDR3 DNA sequence: TGTACCAGCGCAATGTCTGGGACAGGGGGCAGTGAGCAGTTCTTC.

J is TRBJ2-3 and V is TRBV20-1; 7 positions match TRBD1. Germline assignment: CDR1 DFQATT and CDR2 SNEGSKA (reference sequence). CDR3 length: 15 amino acids. Unmatched junction bases numbered 6, after V lost 3 bases and J lost 0 bases. CDR3 DNA: TGCAGTGCTAGCTACAGGGGATCTAGCACAGATACGCAGTATTTT. Translated: CSASYRGSSTDTQYF.

This clonotype has just a few counts. J is TRBJ2-7 and V is TRBV28; 9 bases are a match to TRBD1. The junction had 2 bases not matched to a gene; V was cut back by 2 bases and J by 3 bases. Germline V gene data show CDR1 as MDHEN and CDR2 as SYDVKM. CDR3 length: 14 residues. CDR3 protein: CASSLRDRDYEQYF. In nucleotides, the CDR3 is TGTGCCAGCAGTTTAAGGGACAGGGACTACGAGCAGTACTTC.

V usage is TRBV2 and J usage is TRBJ2-1; TRBD2 aligns across 11 bases. CDR3 length: 14 amino acids. In germline, CDR1 is SNHLY, CDR2 FYNNEI. Trimming removed 8 bases from V and 3 bases from J; junction bases left unmatched: 3. Here the CDR3 DNA reads TGTGCCAGCGCAACTAGCGGGAGCTACAATGAGCAGTTCTTC. Its protein is CASATSGSYNEQFF.